One and the same sample provided the 28 T cell receptor beta chains below, sequenced in a study of blood T cell repertoires in COVID-19. Profiling relied on immunoSEQ multiplex PCR, and the TCRdb table lists in-frame clones only, not all of them. This sample carries 100,000 to 150,000 clones, approximately 90% of them seen once, and the ten largest clones take about 2%. The material sequenced was peripheral blood. These receptors were taken from a man between 70 and 80 years old with active COVID-19.

The V and J genes are TRBV5-1 and TRBJ2-1; 12 bases match TRBD2. The ends lost 4 bases at V and 6 bases at J; junction bases unmatched: 8. This CDR3 is 16 amino acids long. Germline V gene data show CDR1 as SGHRS and CDR2 as YFSETQ. CDR3 sequence: CASSPRTSGTVNEQFF. Here the CDR3 DNA reads TGCGCCAGCAGCCCACGGACTAGCGGGACTGTCAATGAGCAGTTCTTC.

The genes are TRBV7-2 and TRBJ2-7, with unresolved D. Trimming pared 5 bases from V and 2 bases from J, leaving 7 bases between. The CDR3 has 12 amino acids. Per germline, CDR1 SGHTA and CDR2 FQGNSA. CDR3 sequence reads: CASSPGPYEQYF. DNA of the CDR3: TGTGCCAGCAGCCCAGGCCCCTACGAGCAGTACTTC. Full variable domain (missing parts from reference TRBV7-2 and TRBJ2-7): GAGVSQSPSNKVTEKGKDVELRCDPISGHTALYWYRQSLGQGLEFLIYFQGNSAPDKSGLPSDRFSAERTGGSVSTLTIQRTQQEDSAVYLCASSPGPYEQYFGPGTRLTVT.

The chain combines TRBV7-2 with TRBJ1-2; the D is unclear. V lost 8 bases and J lost 5, with 12 bases in between. The germline CDR1 and CDR2 sequences are SGHTA and FQGNSA. This CDR3 has 12 residues. CDR3 protein: CASVTDTYGYTF. The CDR3, as DNA: TGTGCCAGCGTTACAGATACTTATGGCTACACCTTC.

This chain joins TRBV19 and TRBJ2-1; D not resolved. V was shortened by 6 bases and J by 9 bases, with 12 bases between the two germline ends. The germline gives CDR1 LNHDA, CDR2 SQIVND (reference sequence). This CDR3 comprises 12 residues. The CDR3 DNA sequence: TGTGCCAGTAGAAGAGAGGTGGGTGAGCAGTTCTTC. This translates into CASRREVGEQFF.

The chain employs TRBV3-1 (or the pseudogene TRBV3-2) and TRBJ2-1, with D possibly being TRBD2 (5 bases). The germline V gene encodes CDR1 LGHDT and CDR2 YNNKEL (reference sequence). The ends were cut back, 1 base at V and 2 bases at J, with 12 bases in the middle. CDR3 size: 16 residues. The CDR3 spells CASSQGLTEAYNEQFF. As DNA, the CDR3 is TGTGCCAGCAGCCAAGGTCTTACGGAGGCCTACAATGAGCAGTTCTTC.

This clone was picked up a small number of times. This rearrangement joins TRBV7-9 to TRBJ1-4; 7 positions match TRBD1. With V trimmed by 4 bases and J by 8 bases, 13 bases remained unmatched. Germline V gene data show CDR1 as SEHNR and CDR2 as FQNEAQ (reference sequence). This CDR3 has 16 amino acids. CDR3 amino acids: CASSSGAGTVGEKLFF. The CDR3 bases are TGTGCCAGCAGCTCTGGGGCAGGGACAGTCGGGGAAAAACTGTTTTTT.

The V gene is TRBV2, the J gene TRBJ1-4, with a weak D call TRBD1 (6 bases). Germline assignment: CDR1 SNHLY and CDR2 FYNNEI. CDR3 size: 15 residues. Trimming took off 7 bases at V and 3 bases at J, with 15 bases between the two ends. The CDR3 reads CASIPDGQPNEKLFF. DNA for the CDR3: TGTGCCAGCATTCCTGACGGACAGCCTAATGAAAAACTGTTTTTT.

In this sample, this clone turned up once. The V call is TRBV5-4, the J call TRBJ1-1; TRBD1 is a possible D gene (6 bases). Germline V gene lookup returns CDR1 SGHNT and CDR2 YYREEE (reference sequence). This CDR3 contains 15 residues. V was cut by 0 bases and J by 1 base, with 10 bases left in between. The CDR3 DNA follows: TGTGCCAGCAGCTTGGAGGGGGTGAGGAACACTGAAGCTTTCTTT. As protein: CASSLEGVRNTEAFF.

The chain recombines TRBV5-4 with TRBJ1-1; D is perhaps TRBD1 (6 bases). The CDR3 is made up of 16 amino acids. Trimming left V 4 bases short and J 4 bases short, with 20 bases between. CDR1 and CDR2 from the germline V gene are SGHNT and YYREEE (reference sequence). The CDR3 region is CASSHGGRGDSTEAFF. The CDR3 DNA reads TGTGCCAGCAGCCACGGGGGGCGGGGAGACAGCACTGAAGCTTTCTTT.

The chain links TRBV5-1 to TRBJ2-7, with D possibly matching TRBD1 (5 bases). With 0 bases removed from V and 3 bases from J, the gap between germline ends came to 7 bases. CDR1 is SGHRS and CDR2 is YFSETQ in the germline V gene. The CDR3 has 13 amino acids. This chain's CDR3 is CASSLEGNYEQYF. For the CDR3, the DNA is TGCGCCAGCAGCTTGGAGGGGAACTACGAGCAGTACTTC.

The chain carries TRBV7-2 and TRBJ2-1; 12 bases fit TRBD2. The CDR3 totals 16 residues. In germline, CDR1 is SGHTA, CDR2 FQGNSA. With V trimmed by 4 bases and J by 6 bases, 7 bases remained unmatched. The CDR3 protein is CASSSRLAGALNEQFF. Here the CDR3 DNA reads TGTGCCAGCAGCTCAAGACTAGCGGGGGCCCTCAATGAGCAGTTCTTC.

This chain connects TRBV6-5 to TRBJ2-7; no reliable D call. V was shortened by 0 bases and J by 7 bases, with 10 bases between the two germline ends. The CDR3 consists of 13 residues. CDR1 is MNHEY, CDR2 SVGAGI, per germline. The CDR3 nucleotides are TGTGCCAGCAGTTACTCCCCCTCGTTGGAGCAGTACTTC. This codes for CASSYSPSLEQYF.

This chain connects TRBV7-9 to TRBJ1-5, with 8 positions matching TRBD1. Germline-derived CDR1 and CDR2 are SEHNR and FQNEAQ (reference sequence). The CDR3 has 14 residues. Germline trimming cut 1 base from V and 5 bases from J; bases unmatched to any gene: 1. CDR3 nucleotides: TGTGCCAGCAGCTTAGGACAGGGGTATCAGCCCCAGCATTTT. It is translated as CASSLGQGYQPQHF.

This clone appeared a single time. The CDR3 bases are TGTGCCAGCAGCTTCGCCTTACGCGGCGAGCAGTACTTC. Encoded protein: CASSFALRGEQYF. This chain uses TRBV11-2 with TRBJ2-7, with unresolved D. The CDR3 runs 13 residues. Germline V lookup: CDR1 SGHAT, CDR2 FQNNGV. V shed 3 bases and J shed 6 bases, with 12 bases lying between them.

The genes are TRBV5-6 and TRBJ1-1; D is ambiguous. Germline V gene data show CDR1 as SGHDT and CDR2 as YYEEEE. CDR3 length: 15 amino acids. V gave up 1 base and J gave up 0 bases, with 10 bases separating them. For the CDR3, the DNA is TGTGCCAGCAGCTTGTACGTAGTTGTGAACACTGAAGCTTTCTTT. Translation: CASSLYVVVNTEAFF. Filled out from reference TRBV5-6 and TRBJ1-1, the complete variable domain reads DAGVTQSPTHLIKTRGQQVTLRCSPKSGHDTVSWYQQALGQGPQFIFQYYEEEERQRGNFPDRFSGHQFPNYSSELNVNALLLGDSALYLCASSLYVVVNTEAFFGQGTRLTVV.

The CDR3 spells CASSLGSTGTEAFF. The CDR3 DNA sequence: TGTGCCAGCAGCTTAGGGTCCACGGGTACTGAAGCTTTCTTT. The chain carries TRBV7-9 and TRBJ1-1; D uncertain. The CDR3 totals 14 residues. From germline, CDR1 is SEHNR and CDR2 FQNEAQ (reference sequence). Trimming removed 1 base at V and 5 bases at J, with 11 bases between. The entire variable domain, with the rest obtained from reference TRBV7-9 and TRBJ1-1, is as follows: DTGVSQNPRHKITKRGQNVTFRCDPISEHNRLYWYRQTLGQGPEFLTYFQNEAQLEKSRLLSDRFSAERPKGSFSTLEIQRTEQGDSAMYLCASSLGSTGTEAFFGQGTRLTVV.

V gene TRBV29-1 combines with J gene TRBJ2-2; 11 bases align to TRBD2. This CDR3 has 15 residues. The germline CDR1 and CDR2 sequences are SQVTM and ANQGSEA. V trimming: 6 bases; J trimming: 5 bases; junction bases outside the gene matches: 8. As DNA, the CDR3 is TGCAGCGTCCTGCCGGGGACTAGCGGTACCGGGGAGCTGTTTTTT. Protein sequence: CSVLPGTSGTGELFF.

The chain couples TRBV6-5 to TRBJ2-7; 8 bases match TRBD1. V was pared by 8 bases and J by 2 bases, with 5 bases of the junction left unmatched. Looked up from germline, CDR1 is MNHEY and CDR2 is SVGAGI. The CDR3 runs to 13 residues. The CDR3 loop is CASWDRLTYEQYF. In nucleotides, the CDR3 is TGTGCCAGCTGGGACAGGTTAACCTACGAGCAGTACTTC.

CDR3 DNA: TGTGCCAGCAGCCGCGGACAGGTAAATATCGGGGAGCTGTTTTTT. The encoded protein is CASSRGQVNIGELFF. V gene TRBV28 combines with J gene TRBJ2-2; 7 bases are a match to TRBD1. Looked up from germline, CDR1 is MDHEN and CDR2 is SYDVKM. The CDR3 loop spans 15 amino acids. After removal of 6 bases from V and 7 bases from J, the junction contained 11 bases not matched to a gene. The full variable domain, its missing parts supplied by reference TRBV28 and TRBJ2-2, is DVKVTQSSRYLVKRTGEKVFLECVQDMDHENMFWYRQDPGLGLRLIYFSYDVKMKEKGDIPEGYSVSREKKERFSLILESASTNQTSMYLCASSRGQVNIGELFFGEGSRLTVL.

This chain connects TRBV18 to TRBJ2-7; D ambiguous. V lost 5 bases to trimming and J lost 4 bases, with 12 bases between them. Germline lookup yields CDR1 KGHSH and CDR2 LQKENI. The CDR3 is made up of 13 amino acids. The CDR3 is CASSISQAYEQYF. The CDR3 nucleotides are TGTGCCAGCTCAATATCGCAGGCTTACGAGCAGTACTTC.

The CDR3 DNA reads as TGTGCCAGTAGAATCGCGACAGGGGAGGGGACTGAAGCTTTCTTT. This codes for CASRIATGEGTEAFF. The chain links TRBV19 to TRBJ1-1, with 8 bases identical to TRBD1. Germline V CDR1 and CDR2: LNHDA, SQIVND (reference sequence). The CDR3 consists of 15 residues. With V trimmed by 6 bases and J by 5 bases, 11 bases remained unmatched.

The chain has TRBV29-1 and TRBJ2-7; D ambiguous. V dropped 0 bases and J dropped 6 bases, with 9 bases sitting between them. This CDR3 is 12 amino acids long. The V gene's germline CDR1 is SQVTM and CDR2 ANQGSEA. In DNA form, the CDR3 reads TGCAGCGTTGAAGATCGGAGAGGCGAGCAGTACTTC. Translating it yields CSVEDRRGEQYF.

The chain is built from TRBV24-1 and TRBJ2-2; TRBD1 aligns across 8 bases. From germline, CDR1 is KGHDR and CDR2 SFDVKD. CDR3 length: 17 amino acids. Losses at the gene ends were 4 bases for V and 3 bases for J; bases not matched to a gene: 9. Here the CDR3 reads CATSDPGQGVDTGELFF. DNA for the CDR3: TGTGCCACCAGTGACCCAGGACAGGGAGTTGACACCGGGGAGCTGTTTTTT.

The rearrangement uses TRBV5-1 and TRBJ2-3; possibly TRBD1 for D (6 bases). CDR1 is SGHRS, CDR2 YFSETQ, per germline. This CDR3 comprises 16 residues. Between the trimmed V and J ends, which lost 5 bases and 4 bases, there was a span of 20 bases. The CDR3 reads CASSPGTPAGADTQYF. The CDR3, as DNA: TGCGCCAGCAGTCCGGGGACACCCGCCGGGGCAGATACGCAGTATTTT.

The chain links TRBV20-1 to TRBJ1-2, with TRBD1 identical over 9 bases. Germline V lookup: CDR1 DFQATT, CDR2 SNEGSKA (reference sequence). Trimming at V came to 3 bases and at J to 7 bases, leaving 15 bases not matched to a gene. This CDR3 spans 16 amino acids. The CDR3, as DNA: TGCAGTGCTAGTAAGTCTCCAACAGGGGGCGGATCTGGCTACACCTTC. The encoded protein is CSASKSPTGGGSGYTF.

V gene TRBV4-1 combines with J gene TRBJ2-1, with 13 positions matching TRBD2. The trim removed 3 bases at V and 8 bases at J, leaving 7 bases unmatched. Germline V gene lookup returns CDR1 MGHRA and CDR2 YSYEKL. The CDR3 extends over 16 amino acids. The CDR3 is CASSHLLAGGGDEQFF. The CDR3 DNA follows: TGCGCCAGCAGCCACCTACTAGCGGGAGGGGGGGATGAGCAGTTCTTC.

The rearrangement uses TRBV28 and TRBJ2-6; D is possibly TRBD1 (6 bases). Germline V gene sequence: CDR1 MDHEN, CDR2 SYDVKM. V lost 5 bases, J lost 2 bases, and 10 bases lay in between. The CDR3 is 15 amino acids. The CDR3 reads CASSGSGAGANVLTF. The CDR3 DNA is TGTGCCAGCAGTGGTTCAGGGGCTGGGGCCAACGTCCTGACTTTC.

Of note for this clone: At the DNA level, this CDR3 is encoded by other sequences in the same sample as well. This sequence joins TRBV28 and TRBJ2-1; TRBD1 matches 7 bases. This CDR3 is built from 14 residues. The J segment lost 2 bases and the V segment lost 5 bases, leaving 3 bases of the junction unmatched. Per germline, CDR1 MDHEN and CDR2 SYDVKM. CDR3 amino acids: CASSRTGTYNEQFF. CDR3 sequence (DNA): TGTGCCAGCAGTAGGACAGGAACCTACAATGAGCAGTTCTTC.